This T cell receptor beta chain was profiled in a study of graft-versus-host responses after intestinal transplantation. About the study: Anti-thymocyte globulin was used for induction in all recipients, who then took tacrolimus and steroids for 2 to 4 years.

Data came from immunoSEQ multiplex PCR; TCRdb stores just in-frame clones and leaves some out. The sample has approximately 82,000 clones, 75% to 95% seen once. V lost 11 bases and J 4 bases, leaving 14 bases between the germline ends. The germline CDR1 and CDR2 sequences are ENHRY and SYGVKD. CDR3 length: 13 residues. This clone was detected a few times. Its specificity is unknown. This material consisted of unstimulated CD4+ T cells sorted from spleen or lymph node cells, taken before intestinal transplant. The chain has TRBV10-3 and TRBJ1-4; maybe TRBD1 (6 bases). This sequence was found in a human donor who received an intestinal transplant. DNA of the CDR3: TGTGCCTCAACGGGGGGCAGTAATGAAAAACTGTTTTTT. This codes for CASTGGSNEKLFF.